These 28 T cell receptor beta chains were all obtained from the same sample, sequenced in a study of cytomegalovirus exposure and HLA in healthy donors. Assay used: immunoSEQ multiplex PCR; TCRdb lists only in-frame clones, some missing. The sample shows 350,000 or so clones, approximately 90% of them seen only once. Sequenced input: PBMCs. The receptors were gathered from a woman under 30 in good health and CMV-seronegative.

This chain links TRBV7-8 with TRBJ1-2; 7 bases map to TRBD1. The germline V gene has CDR1 SGHVS and CDR2 FQNEAQ. V shed 5 bases and J 2 bases; nucleotides not matched to a gene: 8. The CDR3 totals 15 residues. The CDR3 protein is CASSQGTGANYGYTF. The CDR3 region has the DNA TGTGCCAGCAGCCAGGGTACAGGGGCCAACTATGGCTACACCTTC.

The chain combines TRBV28 with TRBJ2-2; TRBD1 matches at 11 bases. CDR3 length equals 16 residues. Germline loops: CDR1 MDHEN, CDR2 SYDVKM. Unmatched junction bases numbered 10, after V lost 7 bases and J lost 6 bases. The CDR3 region is CASTRGDRGYPGELFF. The CDR3 coding sequence is TGTGCCAGCACCCGTGGGGACAGGGGGTATCCCGGGGAGCTGTTTTTT.

The chain is built from TRBV11-3 and TRBJ2-1, with TRBD2 identical over 8 bases. The CDR3 covers 16 residues. In germline, CDR1 is SGHNT, CDR2 YENEEA. The junction had 6 bases not matched to a gene; V was cut back by 3 bases and J by 2 bases. In DNA, the CDR3 is TGTGCCAGCAGCTTGGCCCGACTAGCGCCCTACAATGAGCAGTTCTTC. Translation: CASSLARLAPYNEQFF.

V gene TRBV9 combines with J gene TRBJ2-2, with TRBD1 as a possible D gene (5 bases). There are 13 residues in the CDR3. V dropped 4 bases and J dropped 7 bases, with 11 bases sitting between them. CDR1 is SGDLS and CDR2 is YYNGEE in the germline V gene. The CDR3 DNA follows: TGTGCCAGCAGCCTAGACAGTGACGGGGAGCTGTTTTTT. Translated: CASSLDSDGELFF.

This sequence joins TRBV5-4 and TRBJ2-5; 11 nucleotides align to TRBD1. V was pared by 3 bases and J by 5 bases, with 9 bases of the junction left unmatched. The CDR3 runs to 16 residues. In germline, CDR1 is SGHNT, CDR2 YYREEE (reference sequence). CDR3 amino acids: CASSSQGQGVGETQYF. Written as DNA, the CDR3 is TGTGCCAGCAGCTCTCAGGGACAGGGGGTTGGGGAGACCCAGTACTTC.

This rearrangement joins TRBV7-2 to TRBJ2-7; 8 positions match TRBD1. The CDR3 totals 16 residues. V trimming: 1 base; J trimming: 1 base; junction bases outside the gene matches: 6. Germline V gene data show CDR1 as SGHTA and CDR2 as FQGNSA. Here the CDR3 DNA reads TGTGCCAGCAGCTTAGGTCGACAGGGGAGGTCCTACGAGCAGTACTTC. Protein: CASSLGRQGRSYEQYF.

The gene calls are TRBV6-1 and TRBJ2-1; a possible D gene is TRBD2 (6 bases). Germline V CDR1 and CDR2: MNHNS, SASEGT. The CDR3 sequence is 16 residues long. With 2 bases removed from V and 6 bases from J, the gap between germline ends came to 17 bases. This chain's CDR3 is CASSEPGDSRTNEQFF. CDR3 DNA sequence: TGTGCCAGCAGTGAACCGGGGGACTCTCGTACCAATGAGCAGTTCTTC.

V gene TRBV5-4 combines with J gene TRBJ2-3, with TRBD2 as a possible D gene (5 bases). V was trimmed by 3 bases and J by 5 bases, leaving 13 bases between them. Germline CDR1 reads SGHNT; CDR2 reads YYREEE (reference sequence). CDR3 length equals 14 residues. Here the CDR3 reads CASSSYGEGDTQYF. The CDR3 coding sequence is TGTGCCAGCAGCTCCTACGGCGAGGGAGATACGCAGTATTTT. Using reference TRBV5-4 and TRBJ2-3 for the parts outside the CDR3, the full variable domain is ETGVTQSPTHLIKTRGQQVTLRCSSQSGHNTVSWYQQALGQGPQFIFQYYREEENGRGNFPPRFSGLQFPNYSSELNVNALELDDSALYLCASSSYGEGDTQYFGPGTRLTVL.

The rearrangement links TRBV6-1 to TRBJ1-1; 8 nucleotides agree with TRBD1. Germline loops: CDR1 MNHNS, CDR2 SASEGT. The CDR3 is 15 residues long. Germline trimming cut 6 bases from V and 0 bases from J; bases unmatched to any gene: 6. CDR3 residues: CASRRGQEMNTEAFF. The CDR3 nucleotides are TGTGCCAGCAGGAGGGGACAGGAAATGAACACTGAAGCTTTCTTT.

The V gene is TRBV28, the J gene TRBJ1-2; D might be TRBD1 (5 bases). Germline V gene data show CDR1 as MDHEN and CDR2 as SYDVKM. The CDR3 loop spans 14 amino acids. Trimming removed 9 bases at V and 2 bases at J, with 16 bases between. The chain's CDR3 is CASGQRGENYGYTF. The CDR3 bases are TGTGCCAGTGGACAACGGGGGGAAAACTATGGCTACACCTTC.

The chain combines TRBV13 with TRBJ1-1, with D possibly TRBD1 on 5 matching bases. CDR3 size: 13 residues. V lost 5 bases, J lost 1 base, and 8 bases lay in between. CDR1 is PRHDT and CDR2 is FYEKMQ in the germline V gene (reference sequence). The CDR3 here is CASSAGQNTEAFF. The CDR3 nucleotides are TGTGCCAGCAGCGCAGGACAGAACACTGAAGCTTTCTTT.

J is TRBJ2-4 and V is TRBV28; 14 positions agree with TRBD2. The germline V gene has CDR1 MDHEN and CDR2 SYDVKM. Losses at the gene ends were 4 bases for V and 2 bases for J; bases not matched to a gene: 10. CDR3 length equals 19 residues. CDR3 coding DNA: TGTGCCAGCAGTTCTAAGACTAGCGGGAGGGGTGGTACCAAAAACATTCAGTACTTC. Translated: CASSSKTSGRGGTKNIQYF.

The gene calls are TRBV5-4 and TRBJ2-3; weak D call: TRBD2 (5 bases). This CDR3 is built from 17 residues. Trimming left V 2 bases short and J 4 bases short, with 20 bases between. Germline V gene data show CDR1 as SGHNT and CDR2 as YYREEE (reference sequence). CDR3: CASSFLTTSVSADTQYF. CDR3 in DNA: TGTGCCAGCAGCTTTCTGACTACTTCGGTCTCGGCAGATACGCAGTATTTT.

The CDR3: CSVGGRSYNEQFF. The CDR3 DNA sequence: TGCAGCGTTGGGGGCAGAAGTTACAATGAGCAGTTCTTC. V is TRBV29-1 and J is TRBJ2-1; D is perhaps TRBD1 (5 bases). The CDR3 runs 13 residues. V shed 4 bases and J shed 4 bases, with 11 bases lying between them. CDR1 and CDR2 from the germline V gene are SQVTM and ANQGSEA.

This clone was counted between two and nine times. V usage is TRBV4-1 and J usage is TRBJ1-5; no clear D. Germline V gives CDR1 MGHRA, CDR2 YSYEKL. The CDR3 is 14 amino acids. V was trimmed by 1 base and J by 6 bases, leaving 10 bases between them. This CDR3 is CASSQARYLQPQHF. As DNA, the CDR3 is TGCGCCAGCAGCCAAGCTAGGTACCTTCAGCCCCAGCATTTT.

J is TRBJ1-1 and V is TRBV7-6, with a possible D match to TRBD1 (6 bases). This CDR3 contains 11 residues. CDR1 is SGHVS, CDR2 FNYEAQ, per germline. Trimming shortened V by 4 bases and J by 8 bases, and 8 bases separated the two germline ends. Written as DNA, the CDR3 is TGTGCCAGCAGCTCAGGACAGGAAGCTTTCTTT. As protein: CASSSGQEAFF.

This rearrangement joins TRBV6-5 to TRBJ1-1; D is perhaps TRBD1 (5 bases). Trimming left V 2 bases short and J 0 bases short, with 10 bases between. The CDR3 loop spans 15 amino acids. Germline V gives CDR1 MNHEY, CDR2 SVGAGI. This chain's CDR3 is CASSYGEGMNTEAFF. The CDR3 region has the DNA TGTGCCAGCAGTTACGGGGAGGGGATGAACACTGAAGCTTTCTTT.

A few counts support this clone. The chain recombines TRBV6-5 with TRBJ1-2, with D possibly TRBD1 on 5 matching bases. Germline CDR1 is MNHEY and CDR2 is SVGAGI. Trimming cost V 2 bases and J 6 bases, with 10 bases left between them. This CDR3 contains 13 residues. The CDR3 sequence: CASSYAWGDGYTF. DNA for the CDR3: TGTGCCAGCAGTTACGCCTGGGGGGATGGCTACACCTTC.

The J gene is TRBJ1-2, the V gene TRBV6-4; D is ambiguous. Between the trimmed V and J ends, which lost 2 bases and 0 bases, there was a span of 4 bases. There are 13 residues in the CDR3. Germline CDR1 is MRHNA and CDR2 is SNTAGT. The CDR3 loop is CASSDGPNYGYTF. CDR3 nucleotide sequence: TGTGCCAGCAGTGACGGGCCTAACTATGGCTACACCTTC.

The chain carries TRBV2 and TRBJ1-4, with D possibly being TRBD1 (5 bases). The germline gives CDR1 SNHLY, CDR2 FYNNEI. V was shortened by 1 base and J by 13 bases, with 19 bases between the two germline ends. The CDR3 is 15 amino acids. The CDR3 reads CASSEVVPPPRGLFF. Written as DNA, the CDR3 is TGTGCCAGCAGTGAAGTGGTCCCACCTCCTAGGGGACTGTTTTTT.

The rearrangement joins TRBV9 to TRBJ2-7; 9 bases fit TRBD2. The V gene's germline CDR1 is SGDLS and CDR2 YYNGEE. The CDR3 has 15 amino acids. Trimming cost V 3 bases and J 0 bases; bases outside gene matches: 4. Written as DNA, the CDR3 is TGTGCCAGCAGCGCCCTAGCGGGGCACTCCTACGAGCAGTACTTC. Translated, it gives CASSALAGHSYEQYF.

V and J are TRBV7-2 and TRBJ2-7; TRBD1 aligns across 7 bases. Trimming took 9 bases from V and 0 from J; bases not matched to a gene: 5. Germline CDR1 is SGHTA and CDR2 is FQGNSA. This CDR3 has 13 residues. The chain's CDR3 is CASLQGSSYEQYF. The CDR3 DNA sequence: TGTGCCAGTCTACAGGGGTCCTCCTACGAGCAGTACTTC.

The V gene is TRBV7-2, the J gene TRBJ1-2, with a weak D call TRBD1 (6 bases). Looked up from germline, CDR1 is SGHTA and CDR2 is FQGNSA. CDR3 length: 16 amino acids. The V and J ends lost 6 bases and 0 bases respectively, with 17 bases between them. CDR3 in DNA: TGTGCCAGCAGGCGAGAGAGCCGGACAGCTAACTATGGCTACACCTTC. Its translation is CASRRESRTANYGYTF.

This clone has only one observation. This sequence joins TRBV5-1 and TRBJ1-5, with 7 nucleotides matching TRBD1. V shed 4 bases and J 7 bases; nucleotides not matched to a gene: 8. From germline, CDR1 is SGHRS and CDR2 YFSETQ. CDR3 length: 14 amino acids. CDR3 region: CASSPGTEDQPQHF. For the CDR3, the DNA is TGCGCCAGCAGCCCCGGGACAGAGGACCAGCCCCAGCATTTT.

The rearrangement links TRBV9 to TRBJ2-7, with D possibly being TRBD1 (5 bases). Germline V lookup: CDR1 SGDLS, CDR2 YYNGEE. This CDR3 comprises 14 residues. V was shortened by 3 bases and J by 5 bases, with 15 bases between the two germline ends. CDR3 coding DNA: TGTGCCAGCAGCGGACAAGGGGATGCCCACGAGCAGTACTTC. Its translation is CASSGQGDAHEQYF.

This clone was seen only once. The chain combines TRBV7-3 with TRBJ2-3, with TRBD2 identical over 14 bases. The CDR3 is 17 amino acids. CDR1 and CDR2 (germline): SGHTA, FQGTGA. V shed 5 bases and J 5 bases; nucleotides not matched to a gene: 9. CDR3 DNA: TGTGCCAGCAGCCCCCGACTAGCGGGAGGGGGGGGAGATACGCAGTATTTT. Its protein is CASSPRLAGGGGDTQYF. The variable domain in full, completed from reference TRBV7-3 and TRBJ2-3, reads GAGVSQTPSNKVTEKGKYVELRCDPISGHTALYWYRQSLGQGPEFLIYFQGTGAADDSGLPNDRFFAVRPEGSVSTLKIQRTERGDSAVYLCASSPRLAGGGGDTQYFGPGTRLTVL.

The V and J genes are TRBV28 and TRBJ1-2; D gene uncertain. Trimming took 6 bases from V and 3 from J, leaving 14 bases between them. The CDR3 is 14 residues long. The germline V gene has CDR1 MDHEN and CDR2 SYDVKM. The CDR3 sequence: CASRFRGPHYGYTF. The CDR3 DNA follows: TGTGCCAGCAGATTCAGAGGCCCCCACTATGGCTACACCTTC.

The V and J genes are TRBV7-8 and TRBJ2-7; TRBD1 agrees at 7 bases. Germline V CDR1 and CDR2: SGHVS, FQNEAQ. This CDR3 spans 16 amino acids. V was pared by 7 bases and J by 2 bases, with 14 bases of the junction left unmatched. The CDR3 loop reads CASTHPDRDLTYEQYF. In nucleotides, the CDR3 is TGTGCCAGCACCCACCCCGACAGGGACCTAACCTACGAGCAGTACTTC. Drawing the rest from reference TRBV7-8 and TRBJ2-7, the complete variable domain is GAGVSQSPRYKVAKRGQDVALRCDPISGHVSLFWYQQALGQGPEFLTYFQNEAQLDKSGLPSDRFFAERPEGSVSTLKIQRTQQEDSAVYLCASTHPDRDLTYEQYFGPGTRLTVT.